This T cell receptor (beta chain) is from a study of T-cell reconstitution after alpha-beta-depleted transplantation in children. This clonotype was counted many times. A library of TCRbeta sequences, prepared with unique molecular identifiers, was generated. TCRdb called the PCR reads again in MiXCR, with one record for every CDR3 protein. The sample records roughly 7,700 distinct CDR3 sequences, roughly an eighth being singletons. The CDR3 consists of 16 residues. Germline trimming cut 5 bases from V and 7 bases from J; bases unmatched to any gene: 8. The V gene's germline CDR1 is KGHDR and CDR2 SFDVKD.

The source was PBMCs, mostly from graft donor cells, collected 60 days after TCRalphabeta/CD19-depleted stem cell transplant. This TCR was recovered from a patient between 2 and 9 years old who had a stem cell transplant for inherited bone marrow failure, so the T cells may come from the graft donor. This chain joins TRBV24-1 and TRBJ2-1, with 12 bases identical to TRBD2. CDR3 DNA sequence: TGTGCCACCAGTGCCCCGACTAGCGGGAGTGAAAATGAGCAGTTCTTC. Translation: CATSAPTSGSENEQFF.